The 3 T cell receptor beta chains below come from one sample, sequenced in a study of T cell clonotyping in hematopoietic cell transplantation. Assay: immunoSEQ multiplex PCR; the TCRdb copy retains only in-frame clones and omits some. The sample lists 4,500 to 5,000 clones; 80% to 95% were seen once. Sequenced: peripheral blood mononuclear cells. These TCRs come from a man aged 35-49 years in good health. Some clones in this sample may be carry-over from other donors' samples.

In this sample, this clone turned up once. V gene TRBV10-3 combines with J gene TRBJ1-6, with 9 bases aligning to TRBD1. The germline gives CDR1 ENHRY, CDR2 SYGVKD. This CDR3 is built from 14 residues. V lost 10 bases and J lost 7; bases outside the gene matches: 8. The CDR3, as DNA: TGTGCCACCGGCCGGGACAGGGACAATTCACCCCTCCACTTT. Translation gives CATGRDRDNSPLHF.

The chain employs TRBV4-3 and TRBJ2-4, with D tentatively TRBD1 or TRBD2 (5 bases each). The V gene's germline CDR1 is LGHNA and CDR2 YSLEER. The CDR3 is 18 residues long. V lost 0 bases and J lost 9, with 24 bases in between. CDR3 sequence: CASSQDLGLGEQGSIQYF. CDR3 DNA sequence: TGCGCCAGCAGCCAAGATCTGGGTTTAGGGGAGCAGGGCAGCATTCAGTACTTC.

The chain employs TRBV4-3 and TRBJ2-7, with D possibly matching TRBD1 (5 bases). CDR3 length: 15 amino acids. The germline CDR1 and CDR2 sequences are LGHNA and YSLEER. Between the trimmed V and J ends, which lost 0 bases and 1 base, there was a span of 10 bases. In nucleotides, the CDR3 is TGCGCCAGCAGCCAAGATTGGGGCAGGTCCTACGAGCAGTACTTC. It is translated as CASSQDWGRSYEQYF.